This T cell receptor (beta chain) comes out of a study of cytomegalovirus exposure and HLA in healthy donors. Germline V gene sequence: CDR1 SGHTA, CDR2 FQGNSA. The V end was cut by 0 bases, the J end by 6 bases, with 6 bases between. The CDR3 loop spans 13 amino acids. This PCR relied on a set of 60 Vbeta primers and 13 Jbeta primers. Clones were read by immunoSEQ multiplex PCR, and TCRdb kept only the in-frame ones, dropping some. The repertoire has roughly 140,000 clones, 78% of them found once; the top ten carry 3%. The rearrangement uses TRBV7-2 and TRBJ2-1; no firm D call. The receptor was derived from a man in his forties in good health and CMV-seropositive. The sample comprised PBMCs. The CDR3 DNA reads TGTGCCAGCAGCTTAGCGCCGGTCAATGAGCAGTTCTTC. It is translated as CASSLAPVNEQFF.